The T cell receptor (beta chain) described here comes from a study of blood T cell repertoires in COVID-19. On the study more broadly: In each case, the material was cDNA or gDNA derived from T cells, B-cell-depleted T cells, or PBMCs.

The CDR3 is 14 residues long. In germline, CDR1 is MGHRA, CDR2 YSYEKL. V was shortened by 0 bases and J by 11 bases, with 14 bases between the two germline ends. TCRdb keeps only in-frame clones here, not all; method: immunoSEQ multiplex PCR. The data contain about 480,000 clones, roughly nine tenths of them singletons. V usage is TRBV4-1 and J usage is TRBJ2-1; possibly TRBD2 for D (5 bases). Source material: peripheral blood. This TCR came from a man between 18 and 35 years old with COVID-19, enrolled during active disease. The CDR3: CASSQDPLADKQFF. Written as DNA, the CDR3 is TGCGCCAGCAGCCAAGACCCGCTAGCAGATAAGCAGTTCTTC.